These T cell receptor beta chains were read from a single sample in a study of blood T cell repertoires in COVID-19. Produced via immunoSEQ multiplex PCR; TCRdb's table is partial and in-frame only. The sample lists tens of thousands of clones; over 70% were seen once. Sequenced sample: peripheral blood. The receptors here all came from a human donor in a cohort sampled during active COVID-19. CDR3s include the opening cysteine and the closing phenylalanine or tryptophan. The D gene is left open where the match is weak. Clone size is shown for a subset of rows, as once, few, many or a class of expanded clone.

v_call	clone_size	cdr3_length	j_call	d_call	cdr3_nt	cdr3_aa
TRBV19	.	16	TRBJ1-4	TRBD1	TGTGCCAGTAGTATAGGGCGAACAGGGGGGACTGAAAAACTGTTTTTT	CASSIGRTGGTEKLFF
TRBV12-5	.	17	TRBJ2-2	TRBD2	TGTGCTAGTGGTTTGGGGACTAGCGGTCGGAACACCGGGGAGCTGTTTTTT	CASGLGTSGRNTGELFF
TRBV3-1/TRBV3-2	.	17	TRBJ1-4	.	TGTGCCAGCAGCCAAGATACTATAAGGGAGGCCAATGAAAAACTGTTTTTT	CASSQDTIREANEKLFF
TRBV2	few	14	TRBJ1-6	.	TGTGCCAGCAGTGAAAGGGGGAATAATTCACCCCTCCACTTT	CASSERGNNSPLHF
TRBV24-1	.	12	TRBJ2-5	.	TGTGCCACCAGTGATGGGCTTGAGACCCAGTACTTC	CATSDGLETQYF
TRBV3-1/TRBV3-2	.	14	TRBJ1-6	.	TGTGCCAGCAGCCCAACTGGTTATAATTCACCCCTCCACTTT	CASSPTGYNSPLHF
TRBV6-2/TRBV6-3	.	14	TRBJ2-3	.	TGTGCCAGCAGTAAGCTAGTACCCACAGATACGCAGTATTTT	CASSKLVPTDTQYF
TRBV20-1	.	10	TRBJ2-1	.	TGCAGTGCTAGTATGGAAGGGGTAGTCTTC	CSASMEGVVF
TRBV5-4	.	16	TRBJ1-2	TRBD1	TGTGCCAGCAGCTCGGGACAGGGATACCCACCGGGGGGCTACACCTTC	CASSSGQGYPPGGYTF
TRBV5-8	.	14	TRBJ1-2	.	TGTGCCAGCACCCTAGACAGCGCTAACTATGGCTACACCTTC	CASTLDSANYGYTF
TRBV9	.	15	TRBJ1-2	.	TGTGCCAGCAGCGTAGCCGGCAGGGGCAAGGGGGGCTACACCTTC	CASSVAGRGKGGYTF
TRBV28	.	12	TRBJ1-6	TRBD1	TGTGCCAGCAGTTCGGAAGACAGGGCCATCCACTTT	CASSSEDRAIHF
TRBV7-6	.	15	TRBJ2-7	.	TGTGCCAGCAGCTTAGAGGGGGGGCTATCTGGCGAGCAGTACTTC	CASSLEGGLSGEQYF
TRBV5-6	once	15	TRBJ1-6	.	TGTGCCAGCAGTCCGAGGAACTCCTATAATTCACCCCTCCACTTT	CASSPRNSYNSPLHF
TRBV10-3	.	14	TRBJ2-7	TRBD1	TGTGCCATCAGTACCGGGACAGGCCCCTACGAGCAGTACTTC	CAISTGTGPYEQYF
TRBV11-3	.	17	TRBJ2-6	TRBD1	TGTGCCAGCAGCCCCCGGACAGGGAGCTCTGGGGCCAACGTCCTGACTTTC	CASSPRTGSSGANVLTF
TRBV2	.	14	TRBJ2-2	.	TGTGCCATCCCAGCGTCGGTTAACACCGGGGAGCTGTTTTTT	CAIPASVNTGELFF
TRBV5-4	.	15	TRBJ2-7	TRBD1	TGTGCCAGCAGCGCCGGAAGGGGGCACTCCTACGAGCAGTACTTC	CASSAGRGHSYEQYF
TRBV5-1	.	15	TRBJ2-7	TRBD2	TGCGCCAGCAGCTTGTTGCCTAGCGGGGCCTACGAGCAGTACTTC	CASSLLPSGAYEQYF
TRBV19	.	15	TRBJ1-4	.	TGTGCCAGTAGTACCCGACAGCCCGAGACTGAAAAACTGTTTTTT	CASSTRQPETEKLFF
TRBV30	.	15	TRBJ2-2	.	TGTGCCTGGACTACGAAACTGGCGAACACCGGGGAGCTGTTTTTT	CAWTTKLANTGELFF
TRBV15	.	18	TRBJ2-6	.	TGTGCCACCAGCAGAGGACTAGGGGAGCCCGCTGGGGCCAACGTCCTGACTTTC	CATSRGLGEPAGANVLTF
TRBV4-1	once	16	TRBJ2-5	.	TGCGCCAGCAGCCAAGTCCAGGGTGGGGACCAAGAGACCCAGTACTTC	CASSQVQGGDQETQYF
TRBV5-6	.	16	TRBJ2-5	TRBD2	TGTGCCAGCAGCTTGCTCCAGCGGGGGACCCCAGAGACCCAGTACTTC	CASSLLQRGTPETQYF
TRBV28	.	16	TRBJ1-2	.	TGTGCCAGCAGTCCCGCACAGGTCGCGTCGTACTATGGCTACACCTTC	CASSPAQVASYYGYTF
TRBV3-1/TRBV3-2	.	13	TRBJ2-3	.	TGTGCCAGCAGCCACGGAGGTGCAGATACGCAGTATTTT	CASSHGGADTQYF
TRBV3-1/TRBV3-2	.	18	TRBJ2-1	TRBD2	TGTGCCAGCAGCCTACGTATAAGGCGGGGGGGGCGATACAATGAGCAGTTCTTC	CASSLRIRRGGRYNEQFF
TRBV7-2	.	16	TRBJ2-5	.	TGTGCCAGCAGCTTAGACGCCGCGAACCGGGTAGAGACCCAGTACTTC	CASSLDAANRVETQYF
TRBV4-3	.	17	TRBJ2-6	.	TGCGCCAGCAGCCAAGCCCGGAGGGGGCAAGGGGCCAACGTCCTGACTTTC	CASSQARRGQGANVLTF